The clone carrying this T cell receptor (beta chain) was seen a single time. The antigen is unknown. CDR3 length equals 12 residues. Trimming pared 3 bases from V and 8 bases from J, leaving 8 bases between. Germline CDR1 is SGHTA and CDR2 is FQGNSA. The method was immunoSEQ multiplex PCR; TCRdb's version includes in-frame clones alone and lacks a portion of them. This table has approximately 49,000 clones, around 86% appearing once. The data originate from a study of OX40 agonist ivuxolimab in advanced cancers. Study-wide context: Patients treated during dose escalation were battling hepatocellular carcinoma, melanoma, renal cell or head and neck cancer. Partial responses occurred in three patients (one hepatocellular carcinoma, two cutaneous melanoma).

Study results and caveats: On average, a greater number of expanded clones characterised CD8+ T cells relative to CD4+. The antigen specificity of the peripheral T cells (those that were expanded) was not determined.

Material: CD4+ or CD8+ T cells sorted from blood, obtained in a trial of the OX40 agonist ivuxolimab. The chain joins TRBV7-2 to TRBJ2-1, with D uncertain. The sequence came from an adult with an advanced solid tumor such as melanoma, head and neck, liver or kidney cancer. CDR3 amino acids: CASSLKGHEQFF. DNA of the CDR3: TGTGCCAGCAGCTTGAAGGGCCATGAGCAGTTCTTC.